This T cell receptor (beta chain) was sequenced for a study of pediatric ulcerative colitis. The assay was run at survey level. Assay used: immunoSEQ multiplex PCR; TCRdb lists only in-frame clones, some missing. Here the sample spans tens of thousands of clones, about 71% being singletons. CDR3 length: 13 amino acids. The V segment lost 6 bases and the J segment 0 bases; nucleotides outside the gene matches: 1. The germline gives CDR1 MNHEY, CDR2 SVGAGI. A word on this clone: Its antigen is still unknown.

The rectum was sampled with one to two pinch biopsies at colonoscopy. General observations from the study: This repertoire reflects total lymphocytes rather than subpopulations like regulatory T cells. Compared with controls, ulcerative colitis showed greater blood-rectum clone sharing.

The clonotype comes from a boy younger than 18 with severe ulcerative colitis. Sequenced sample: gut tissue. The chain recombines TRBV6-5 with TRBJ1-2; the match to TRBD1 covers 7 bases. CDR3 amino acids: CASRGTANYGYTF. CDR3 bases: TGTGCCAGCAGGGGGACAGCTAACTATGGCTACACCTTC.